The 2 T cell receptor beta chains listed next were all sequenced from one sample in a study of regulatory T cells in long-lasting Graves disease. Indicated time point: newly diagnosed GD, antithyroid drugs for less than 3 months. PBMCs were the source of the RNA used for TCR sequencing. TCR beta libraries were built with iRepertoire HTBI primers and Arm-PCR of CDR3 regions. Using its own MiXCR run on the multiplex PCR reads, TCRdb lists one record per CDR3 protein. Of hundreds of thousands of distinct CDR3 sequences in the sample, about 16% were seen once. This same sample was also taken into another study, of T cells in Graves' hyperthyroidism and ophthalmopathy.

The sequenced sample was peripheral blood mononuclear cells (PBMCs), obtained at new diagnosis, from a patient treated with antithyroid drugs. The receptors here all came from a woman aged 35-60 years with Graves disease.

This chain links TRBV6-5 with TRBJ1-1, with D uncertain. This CDR3 is 17 amino acids long. Germline assignment: CDR1 MNHEY and CDR2 SVGAGI. V lost 0 bases and J 0 bases, leaving 14 bases between the germline ends. The CDR3 here is CASSYSSGVGVNTEAFF. The CDR3 nucleotides are TGTGCCAGCAGTTACTCGAGTGGGGTTGGGGTGAACACTGAAGCTTTCTTT.

This chain links TRBV7-9 with TRBJ1-4; D is ambiguous. This CDR3 is built from 12 residues. Trimming stripped 6 bases from V and 8 bases from J, with 10 bases between. Germline V gene sequence: CDR1 SEHNR, CDR2 FQNEAQ (reference sequence). The CDR3 loop reads CASRFGGEKLFF. The CDR3 nucleotides read TGTGCCAGCAGGTTCGGAGGCGAAAAACTGTTTTTT. Full variable domain (outside the CDR3, taken from reference TRBV7-9 and TRBJ1-4): DTGVSQNPRHKITKRGQNVTFRCDPISEHNRLYWYRQTLGQGPEFLTYFQNEAQLEKSRLLSDRFSAERPKGSFSTLEIQRTEQGDSAMYLCASRFGGEKLFFGSGTQLSVL.